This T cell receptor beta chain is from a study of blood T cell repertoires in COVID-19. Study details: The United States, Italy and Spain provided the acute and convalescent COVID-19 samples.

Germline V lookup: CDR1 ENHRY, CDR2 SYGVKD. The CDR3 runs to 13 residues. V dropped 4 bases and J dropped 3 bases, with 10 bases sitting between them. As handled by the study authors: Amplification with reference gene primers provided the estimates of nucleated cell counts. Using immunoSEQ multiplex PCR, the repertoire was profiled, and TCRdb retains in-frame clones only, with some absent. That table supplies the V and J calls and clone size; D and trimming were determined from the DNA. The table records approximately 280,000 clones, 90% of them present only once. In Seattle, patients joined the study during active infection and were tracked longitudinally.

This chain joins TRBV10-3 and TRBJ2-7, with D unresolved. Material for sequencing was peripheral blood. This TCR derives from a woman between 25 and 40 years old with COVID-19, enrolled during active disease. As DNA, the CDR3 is TGTGCCATCAGTGTAGCCTCAAACTACGAGCAGTACTTC. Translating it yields CAISVASNYEQYF.